A selection of T cell receptor beta chains follows, all from one sample in a study of cytotoxic CD8 clonotypes in ibrutinib-treated CLL. Profiling relied on immunoSEQ multiplex PCR, and the TCRdb table lists in-frame clones only, not all of them. The sample gives just over 200,000 clones, approximately 79% of which show up once; more than 9.5% is in the top ten. The sequencing used PBMCs, collected after 12 months of ibrutinib treatment. These receptors all come from a human donor with chronic lymphocytic leukemia. The CDR3 runs from the conserved cysteine through the conserved F or W. D genes are given only for firm matches. A clone size is listed for some rows: how often the clone was seen (once, few, many), or a class if it is expanded.

TRBV30	TRBJ2-3	.	.	TGTGCCTGGAGTGTATGGCCGACAGATACGCAGTATTTT	CAWSVWPTDTQYF
TRBV18	TRBJ2-3	.	.	TGTGCCAGCTCACCACTTCTCGGGGTTAGGACAGATACGCAGTATTTT	CASSPLLGVRTDTQYF
TRBV5-5	TRBJ2-6	.	TRBD2	TGTGCCAGCAGCTTGAGCGTAGGGACTAGCGGGACTGGGGCCAACGTCCTGACTTTC	CASSLSVGTSGTGANVLTF
TRBV10-3	TRBJ2-7	.	.	TGTGCCATCAGCCAGGGCCCGGGACAAGGGCACTACGAGCAGTACTTC	CAISQGPGQGHYEQYF
TRBV30	TRBJ2-7	few	TRBD1	TGTGCCTGGAGGCGGGGACAGGGCGCCTACGAGCAGTACTTC	CAWRRGQGAYEQYF
TRBV28	TRBJ1-2	.	.	TGTGCCAGCAGTTTAGGGGGGCGACGGGATGGCTACACCTTC	CASSLGGRRDGYTF
TRBV5-1	TRBJ2-2	.	.	TGCGCCAGCAGCTTGGCTCAGGGGTTCACCGGGGAGCTGTTTTTT	CASSLAQGFTGELFF
TRBV14	TRBJ1-2	few	.	TGTGCCAGCAGCCAAACAGGCTACTATGGCTACACCTTC	CASSQTGYYGYTF
TRBV28	TRBJ1-2	once	.	TGTGCCAGCAGTTTATTTCGGATTAACTATGGCTACACCTTC	CASSLFRINYGYTF
TRBV10-3	TRBJ1-6	few	.	TGTGCCATCAGTGAAACCTCAGGGGCGGGGGGTTCACCCCTCCACTTT	CAISETSGAGGSPLHF
TRBV25-1	TRBJ2-5	.	TRBD1	TGTGCCATCGGAACCGGGACAGTATCAGAGACCCAGTACTTC	CAIGTGTVSETQYF
TRBV7-7	TRBJ2-5	.	.	TGTGCTAGCAGCTTCAGCTACGGGGCAGAGACCCAGTACTTC	CASSFSYGAETQYF
TRBV7-9	TRBJ1-1	once	.	TGTGCCAGCAGCCTCCCAGGGGAGACGAACACTGAAGCTTTCTTT	CASSLPGETNTEAFF
TRBV15	TRBJ2-7	.	TRBD1	TGTGCCACCGCCGAGACAGGGTCCGTCTACGAGCAGTACTTC	CATAETGSVYEQYF
TRBV7-6	TRBJ2-3	.	.	TGTGCCAGCAGCTTAATCACAGATACGCAGTATTTT	CASSLITDTQYF
TRBV6-5	TRBJ1-2	.	.	TGTGCCAGCAGTTACTCGGGATTGGGGAGCATCAAGGGCTACACCTTC	CASSYSGLGSIKGYTF
TRBV9	TRBJ2-1	.	.	TGTGCCAGCAGCCCCAAGTTGTGGGGTGAGCAGTTCTTC	CASSPKLWGEQFF
TRBV5-1	TRBJ2-7	few	.	TGCGCCAGCAGTCCAACCGGACAGCAGCAAGACGGCGAGCAGTACTTC	CASSPTGQQQDGEQYF
TRBV20-1	TRBJ1-1	few	.	TGCAGTGCTCCCGAGAACACTGAAGCTTTCTTT	CSAPENTEAFF
TRBV7-2	TRBJ2-3	.	.	TGTGCCAGCAGCCCCTGGGGGGTTTCGGGTAGCACAGATACGCAGTATTTT	CASSPWGVSGSTDTQYF
TRBV9	TRBJ1-1	.	.	TGTGCCAGCAGCTCCCACAGCACGGGGAACACTGAAGCTTTCTTT	CASSSHSTGNTEAFF